Listed below are T cell receptor beta chains from one sample, sequenced in a study of blood T cell repertoires in COVID-19. Profiling relied on immunoSEQ multiplex PCR, and the TCRdb table lists in-frame clones only, not all of them. The sample carries 150,000 to 200,000 clones, under 85% recorded once. The sequencing sample was made of peripheral blood. Receptor source: a woman aged 65 to 85 with COVID-19, enrolled during active disease. Both conserved end residues are part of each CDR3.

CATSEEGQGNEKLFF	TRBV24-1	TRBJ1-4	15
CASSLGARDRPQETQYF	TRBV7-2	TRBJ2-5	17
CASSVRGYGTQYF	TRBV2	TRBJ2-3	13
CASNLQYNSPLHF	TRBV25-1	TRBJ1-6	13
CASSLVRTGGAQNTEAFF	TRBV7-2	TRBJ1-1	18
CVSRDSLRSEQFF	TRBV30	TRBJ2-1	13
CASSLLASRLGSYNEQFF	TRBV4-3	TRBJ2-1	18
CAWSVRGTTMNTEAFF	TRBV30	TRBJ1-1	16
CARGRQGAAKNIQYF	TRBV10-1	TRBJ2-4	15
CASSPKLAGGLAGELFF	TRBV5-4	TRBJ2-2	17
CASRFTGDGNTIYF	TRBV6-1	TRBJ1-3	14
CASSVRTSYDEQFF	TRBV5-8	TRBJ2-1	14
CASSLVSGGQISYEQYF	TRBV5-1	TRBJ2-7	17
CASWTGNTQQFF	TRBV28	TRBJ2-1	12
CASRRQGAAYNEQFF	TRBV11-2	TRBJ2-1	15
CASSRITLTGAKEQFF	TRBV11-3	TRBJ2-1	16
CASSYLGGETQYF	TRBV7-9	TRBJ2-5	13
CASSLAGTGGSTEAFF	TRBV5-1	TRBJ1-1	16
CAISPQGAAGYTF	TRBV10-3	TRBJ1-2	13
CALERGGTQYF	TRBV30	TRBJ2-3	11
CASRSSGSGIEQYF	TRBV7-9	TRBJ2-7	14
CASSHPGQENSPLHF	TRBV4-1	TRBJ1-6	15
CASSLSGGSSYEQYF	TRBV7-9	TRBJ2-7	15
CASRVTGETQPQHF	TRBV6-5	TRBJ1-5	14
CAWSMGQINPNTEAFF	TRBV30	TRBJ1-1	16
CASSEGGRRGTEAFF	TRBV25-1	TRBJ1-1	15
CASSSLGGGREHNEQFF	TRBV27	TRBJ2-1	17
CASSEALTGLEQFF	TRBV2	TRBJ2-1	14
CASALAGVYNEQFF	TRBV2	TRBJ2-1	14
CASSRPGTREVHEQFF	TRBV5-6	TRBJ2-1	16
CASSLERGTEQYF	TRBV7-9	TRBJ2-7	13
CSVEGYREFTRVQYF	TRBV29-1	TRBJ2-7	15
CASSLNGLAGGRADTQYF	TRBV28	TRBJ2-3	18
CASSLGQGEYNEQFF	TRBV5-4	TRBJ2-1	15
CASSLTGEVNTQYF	TRBV5-1	TRBJ2-3	14
CATSVQGQNEQFF	TRBV24-1	TRBJ2-1	13
CASSLAGGDEQYF	TRBV28	TRBJ2-7	13
CASGQGTSDREAFF	TRBV5-1	TRBJ1-1	14
CASMVAQGEEKLFF	TRBV7-9	TRBJ1-4	14
CASKLTSAAYEQYF	TRBV7-2	TRBJ2-7	14
CASSLRGYSNQPQHF	TRBV5-6	TRBJ1-5	15
CASKYGVGGANSPLHF	TRBV6-6	TRBJ1-6	16
CASSLAGAGNTIYF	TRBV5-5	TRBJ1-3	14